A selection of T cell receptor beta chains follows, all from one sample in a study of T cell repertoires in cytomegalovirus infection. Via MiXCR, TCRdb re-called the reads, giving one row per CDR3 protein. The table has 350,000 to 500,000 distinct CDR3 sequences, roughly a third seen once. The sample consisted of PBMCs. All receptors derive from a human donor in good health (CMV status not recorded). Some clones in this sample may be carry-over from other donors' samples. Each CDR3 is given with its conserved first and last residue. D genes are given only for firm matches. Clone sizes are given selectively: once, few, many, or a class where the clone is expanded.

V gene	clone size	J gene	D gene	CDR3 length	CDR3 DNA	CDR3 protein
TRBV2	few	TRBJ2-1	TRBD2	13	TGTGCCAGCAGGGGGACTAGCGGGGGCCTCTCACTCTTC	CASRGTSGGLSLF
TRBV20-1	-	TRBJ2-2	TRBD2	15	TGCAGTGCCCCCCGGACTAGCGGGGGCACCGGGGAGCTGTTTTTT	CSAPRTSGGTGELFF
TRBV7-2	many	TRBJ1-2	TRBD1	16	TGTGCCAGCAGCTCCCCGACAGGGGGCATGAGCTATGGCTACACCTTC	CASSSPTGGMSYGYTF
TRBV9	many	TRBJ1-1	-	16	TGTGCCAGCAGCGTAGGGTCCGGGGGTAGGCGGACTGAAGCTTTCTTT	CASSVGSGGRRTEAFF
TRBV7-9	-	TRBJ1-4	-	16	TGTGCCAGCAGCTTAGCGATTGTAGCAACTAATGAAAAACTGTTTTTT	CASSLAIVATNEKLFF
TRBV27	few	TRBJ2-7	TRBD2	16	TGTGCCAGCAGTCGTACTAGCGGGGGGCCAAATAACGAGCAGTACTTC	CASSRTSGGPNNEQYF
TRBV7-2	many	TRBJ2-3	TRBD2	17	TGTGCCAGCACCATAGCGGGGGGGCCAAGGTATACAGATACGCAGTATTTT	CASTIAGGPRYTDTQYF
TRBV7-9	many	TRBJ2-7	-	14	TGTGCCAGCAGCTTAGCTGGGGACAACCGCGAGCAGTACTTC	CASSLAGDNREQYF
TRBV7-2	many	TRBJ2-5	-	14	TGTGCCAGCAGCGCCGCGGGGAACCAAGAGACCCAGTACTTC	CASSAAGNQETQYF
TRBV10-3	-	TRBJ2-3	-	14	TGTGCCATCAGCCTGGGGGAAAGCACAGATACGCAGTATTTT	CAISLGESTDTQYF
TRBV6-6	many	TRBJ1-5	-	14	TGTGCCAGCAGTTACGCGGCCGCCAATCAGCCCCAGCATTTT	CASSYAAANQPQHF
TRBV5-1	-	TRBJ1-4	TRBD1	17	TGCGCCAGCAGCCCGGGACAGCGGATCGCAACTAATGAAAAACAGTTTTTT	CASSPGQRIATNEKQFF
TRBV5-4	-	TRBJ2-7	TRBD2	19	TGTGCCAGCAGCAGAAGACTAGGTAGCGGGGGGACTACAACCTACGAGCAGTACTTC	CASSRRLGSGGTTTYEQYF
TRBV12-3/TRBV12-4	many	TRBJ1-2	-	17	TGTGCCAGCAGCCCTCCTCTTATTGTGGACCCTAACTATGGCTACACCTTC	CASSPPLIVDPNYGYTF
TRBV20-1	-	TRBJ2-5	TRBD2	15	TGCAGTGCTATATTTGTTGCGGGGGGGGAAGAGACCCAGTACTTC	CSAIFVAGGEETQYF
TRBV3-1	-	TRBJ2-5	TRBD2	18	TGTGCCAGCAGCCAAGAGAGCGGGGGGGCATCGGCTGGAGAGACCCAGTACTTC	CASSQESGGASAGETQYF